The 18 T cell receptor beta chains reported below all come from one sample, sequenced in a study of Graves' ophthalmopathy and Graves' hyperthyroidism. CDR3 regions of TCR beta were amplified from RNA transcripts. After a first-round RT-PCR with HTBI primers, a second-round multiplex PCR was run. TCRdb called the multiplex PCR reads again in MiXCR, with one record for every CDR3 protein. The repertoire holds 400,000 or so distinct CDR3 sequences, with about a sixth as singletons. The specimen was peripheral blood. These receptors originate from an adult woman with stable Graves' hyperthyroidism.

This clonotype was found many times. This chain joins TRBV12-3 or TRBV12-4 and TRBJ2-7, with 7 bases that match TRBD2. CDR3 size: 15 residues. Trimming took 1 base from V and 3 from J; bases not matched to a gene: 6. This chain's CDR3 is CASSLGLAESYEQYF. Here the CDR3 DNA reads TGTGCCAGCAGTTTAGGTCTAGCGGAAAGCTACGAGCAGTACTTC.

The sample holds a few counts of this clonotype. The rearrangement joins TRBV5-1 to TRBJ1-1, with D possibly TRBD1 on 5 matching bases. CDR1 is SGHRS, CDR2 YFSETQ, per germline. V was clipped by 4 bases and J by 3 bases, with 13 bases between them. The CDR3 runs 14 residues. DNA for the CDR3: TGCGCCAGCAGCCTCATTGGGGACTACACTGAAGCTTTCTTT. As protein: CASSLIGDYTEAFF. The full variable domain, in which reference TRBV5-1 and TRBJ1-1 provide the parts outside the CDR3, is KAGVTQTPRYLIKTRGQQVTLSCSPISGHRSVSWYQQTPGQGLQFLFEYFSETQRNKGNFPGRFSGRQFSNSRSEMNVSTLELGDSALYLCASSLIGDYTEAFFGQGTRLTVV.

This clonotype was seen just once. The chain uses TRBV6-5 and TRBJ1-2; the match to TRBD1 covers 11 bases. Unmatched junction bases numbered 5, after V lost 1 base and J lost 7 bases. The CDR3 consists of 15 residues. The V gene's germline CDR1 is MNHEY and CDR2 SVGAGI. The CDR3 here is CASSYFRTGGAGYTF. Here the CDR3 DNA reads TGTGCCAGCAGTTACTTCCGGACAGGGGGCGCTGGCTACACCTTC.

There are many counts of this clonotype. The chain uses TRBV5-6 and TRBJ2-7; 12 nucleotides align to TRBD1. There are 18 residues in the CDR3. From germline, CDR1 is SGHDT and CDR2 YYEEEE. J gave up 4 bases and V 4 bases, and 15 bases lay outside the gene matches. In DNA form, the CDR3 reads TGTGCCAGCAGCGGTGGGACAGGGGGCTCCCCTGGGGGATACGAGCAGTACTTC. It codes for CASSGGTGGSPGGYEQYF.

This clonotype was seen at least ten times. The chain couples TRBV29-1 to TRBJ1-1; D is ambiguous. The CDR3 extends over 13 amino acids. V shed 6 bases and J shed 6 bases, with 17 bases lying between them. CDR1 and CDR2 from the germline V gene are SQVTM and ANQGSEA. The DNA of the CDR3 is TGCAGCGTGGCCCCCCCAGAGTTCGCTGAAGCTTTCTTT. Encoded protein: CSVAPPEFAEAFF.

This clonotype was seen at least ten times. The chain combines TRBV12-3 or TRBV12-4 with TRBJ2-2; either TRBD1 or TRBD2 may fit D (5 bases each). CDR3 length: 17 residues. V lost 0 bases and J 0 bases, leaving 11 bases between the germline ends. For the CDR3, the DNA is TGTGCCAGCAGTTTAGCGGGGAGAGGGGCGAACACCGGGGAGCTGTTTTTT. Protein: CASSLAGRGANTGELFF.

The chain's CDR3 is CASSMDAGDNSPLHF. CDR3 nucleotide sequence: TGTGCCAGTAGTATGGACGCGGGGGACAATTCACCCCTCCACTTT. The rearrangement joins TRBV19 to TRBJ1-6; TRBD1 might be the D (5 bases). Trimming stripped 3 bases from V and 7 bases from J, with 13 bases between. Germline V lookup: CDR1 LNHDA, CDR2 SQIVND (reference sequence). The CDR3 contains 15 residues.

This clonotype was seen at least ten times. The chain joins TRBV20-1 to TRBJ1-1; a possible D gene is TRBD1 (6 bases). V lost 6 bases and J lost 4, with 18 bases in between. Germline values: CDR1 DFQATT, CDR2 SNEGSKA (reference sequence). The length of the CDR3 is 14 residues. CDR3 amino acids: CSARLGGEITEAFF. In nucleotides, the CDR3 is TGCAGTGCGAGGTTAGGGGGAGAAATCACTGAAGCTTTCTTT.

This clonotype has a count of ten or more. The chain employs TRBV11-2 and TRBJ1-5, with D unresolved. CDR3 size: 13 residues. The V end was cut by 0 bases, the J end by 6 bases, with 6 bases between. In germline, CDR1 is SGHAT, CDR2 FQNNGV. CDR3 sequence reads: CASSLDGVQPQHF. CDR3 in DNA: TGTGCCAGCAGCTTAGATGGGGTTCAGCCCCAGCATTTT.

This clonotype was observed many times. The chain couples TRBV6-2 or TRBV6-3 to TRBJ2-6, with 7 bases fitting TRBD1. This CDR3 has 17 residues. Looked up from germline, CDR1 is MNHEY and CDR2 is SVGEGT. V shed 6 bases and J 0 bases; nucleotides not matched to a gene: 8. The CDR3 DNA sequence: TGTGCCAGCAGCTATGGGGACAGCAGCTCTGGGGCCAACGTCCTGACTTTC. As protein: CASSYGDSSSGANVLTF.

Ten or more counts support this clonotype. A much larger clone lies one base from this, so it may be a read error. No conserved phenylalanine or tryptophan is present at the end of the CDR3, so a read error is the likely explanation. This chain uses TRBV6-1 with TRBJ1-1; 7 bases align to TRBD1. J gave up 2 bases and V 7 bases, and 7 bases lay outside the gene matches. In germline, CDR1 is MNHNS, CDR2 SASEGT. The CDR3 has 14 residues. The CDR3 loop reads CASIRDSTNTEAFL. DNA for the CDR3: TGTGCCAGCATTCGGGACAGTACAAACACTGAAGCTTTCCTT.

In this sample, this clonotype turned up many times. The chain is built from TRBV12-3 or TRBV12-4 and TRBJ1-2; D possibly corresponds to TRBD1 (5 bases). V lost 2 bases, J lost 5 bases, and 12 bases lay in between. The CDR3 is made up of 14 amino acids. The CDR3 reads CASSLIGTPYGYTF. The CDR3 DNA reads TGTGCCAGCAGTTTAATCGGGACCCCGTATGGCTACACCTTC.

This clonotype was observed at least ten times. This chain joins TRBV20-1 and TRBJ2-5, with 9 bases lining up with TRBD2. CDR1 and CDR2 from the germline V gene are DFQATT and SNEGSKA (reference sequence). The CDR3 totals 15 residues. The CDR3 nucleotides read TGCGGAGGCCCCATTGGCGGGAGGGGCCAAGAGACCCAGTACTTC. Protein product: CGGPIGGRGQETQYF.

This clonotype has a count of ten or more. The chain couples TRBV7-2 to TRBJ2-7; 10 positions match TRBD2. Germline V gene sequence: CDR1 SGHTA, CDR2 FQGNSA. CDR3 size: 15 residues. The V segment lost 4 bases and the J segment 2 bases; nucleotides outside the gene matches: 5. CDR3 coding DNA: TGTGCCAGCAGCTCCTCTAGCGGGAGTACCTACGAGCAGTACTTC. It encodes CASSSSSGSTYEQYF.

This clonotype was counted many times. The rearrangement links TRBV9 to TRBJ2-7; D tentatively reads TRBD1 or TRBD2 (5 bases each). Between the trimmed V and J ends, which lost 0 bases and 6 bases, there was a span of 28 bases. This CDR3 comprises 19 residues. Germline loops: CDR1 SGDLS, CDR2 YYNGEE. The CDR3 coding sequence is TGTGCCAGCAGCGTAGCTACAATAAGATGGCACAGGAGGCACTTCGAGCAGTACTTC. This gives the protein CASSVATIRWHRRHFEQYF.

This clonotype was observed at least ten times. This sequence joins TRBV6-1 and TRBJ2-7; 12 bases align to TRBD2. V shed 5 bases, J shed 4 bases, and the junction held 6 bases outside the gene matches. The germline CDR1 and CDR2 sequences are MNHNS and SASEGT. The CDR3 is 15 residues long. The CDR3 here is CASSLAGGPKYEQYF. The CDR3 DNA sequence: TGTGCCAGCAGTCTAGCGGGAGGGCCAAAATACGAGCAGTACTTC.

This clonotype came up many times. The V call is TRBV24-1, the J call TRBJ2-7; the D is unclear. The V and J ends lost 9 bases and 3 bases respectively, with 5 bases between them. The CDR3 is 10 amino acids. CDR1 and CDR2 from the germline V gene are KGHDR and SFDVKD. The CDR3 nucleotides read TGTGCCACCCCTAACTACGAGCAGTACTTC. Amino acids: CATPNYEQYF.

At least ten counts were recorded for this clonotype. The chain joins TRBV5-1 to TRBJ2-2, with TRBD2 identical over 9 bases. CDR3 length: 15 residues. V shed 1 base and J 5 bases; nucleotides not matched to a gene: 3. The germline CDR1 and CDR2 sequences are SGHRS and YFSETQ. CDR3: CASSLLAGRTGELFF. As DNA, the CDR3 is TGCGCCAGCAGCTTGCTAGCGGGAAGGACCGGGGAGCTGTTTTTT.